One T cell receptor (beta chain) is described in this entry. Its antigen is unknown. Per-base quality was not reported, and no clone a single base away is much larger than it. This specimen belongs to a study of cytomegalovirus exposure and HLA in healthy donors listed by TCRdb under 2017. Background on the whole study: According to an earlier analysis of a few hundred of the donors, some 170 million T cells yielded 117 million unique TCR beta sequences and approximately 280 Gb of sequence data. Approximately 300 gigabases of sequencing data and 70 million to 95 million unique TCR sequences made up an early release that covered approximately 700 HLA-typed donors. The genetic ancestry cluster associated with self-reported Caucasian donors included over 80% of the 398 genotyped donors. The study was designed to test whether signatures of past pathogen exposure could be identified by cataloging public T cell receptors. Using immunosequencing, the study profiled T cell repertoires from some 670 subjects and related those repertoires to cytomegalovirus serostatus. A separate validation cohort of about 110 different subjects was used in addition to the roughly 700-subject first cohort. To predict cytomegalovirus infection status, the study brought together high-throughput TCR immunosequencing, statistical association of individual TCRs with disease status, and machine learning. In a later analysis, previously published TCR beta repertoires from 666 donors were re-analyzed and high-resolution HLA genotyping was added so that TCR occurrence patterns could be studied. The later analysis used no new phenotypic data to find candidate immune exposures, relying instead on TCR beta sequences and their occurrence across donors. To decide whether each TCR beta V gene segment behaved as functional or pseudogenic, an earlier analysis of some 600 of the donors relied on high-throughput TCR beta sequencing. Donor age, sex, ethnicity and CMV serostatus were compiled together with the repertoire data. Genome-wide SNP genotypes for about 65% of the 666 donors were used in a later genetic analysis, which treated that subset as a discovery cohort. Every discovery cohort repertoire had been produced on one sequencing platform. HLA typing included class I and class II loci at four-digit resolution. Typing coverage varied by locus: roughly 629-630 donors for A, B, C, DRB1 and DQB1; under 550 for DQA1; nearly 610 for DPA1; around 450 for DPB1. Because of strong linkage in the cohort, roughly five DR-DQ haplotypes were treated as single units for association and clustering. Among 398 genotyped donors of the cohort, an average of about 240,000 unique TCR beta nucleotide sequences were sequenced per donor, around 20% of them non-productive. What the authors observed across the whole study: An earlier analysis of approximately 600 of the donors showed that most TCR beta V segments appeared in productive rearrangements either about 87% or about 30% of the time, which broadly matched IMGT annotations. A further reported finding was that TCR beta sequences accurately predicted the HLA-A and HLA-B alleles for most subjects in the first cohort. In a later analysis, 16,951 TCR beta sequences were associated with specific HLA alleles at a false discovery rate of 0.05. According to a later genetic analysis, donors in an Asian-associated ancestry cluster had fewer N-insertions in productive TCRs than the approximately 710-donor mean. In a later analysis, HLA-associated TCR beta chains were found to be more clonally expanded and to have lower generation probabilities than equally common non-associated chains. The study listed 150 to 200 TCR beta chains as associated with cytomegalovirus. The earlier analysis of 587 of the donors excluded approximately 15 rarely observed V segments, including chromosome 9 orphons, because counts were too low. Linkage disequilibrium might explain the correlated functional status among segregating V segments, but an unknown experimental factor could not be ruled out. This cohort had only TCR beta chains sequenced, and the lack of alpha or paired-chain data limited which features could be detected. Because some donors lacked HLA typing at each locus, the association tests relied only on the typed subset. The authors suggested that the approach could potentially be generalized to other disease states and immunological phenotypes. In a later genetic analysis, a missense DCLRE1C variant was associated with V-gene and J-gene trimming of TCR beta chains, and the association was replicated in an independent cohort. In a later analysis, TCR association rates were found to vary across HLA loci, with the most associated TCRs seen for DRB1 alleles and the fewest for HLA-C alleles. Sequencing depth was assumed to be roughly uniform across donors in the presence/absence analyses, though that assumption may not hold. A few of the identified cytomegalovirus-associated TCR beta chains were confirmed in vitro to be specific for cytomegalovirus antigens. When HLA alleles, especially DR and DQ, strongly co-occurred, attributing TCR associations to individual alleles was difficult. Most CMV-associated TCR beta chains appeared to be HLA-restricted in a later analysis, and the HLA associations seemed to be driven largely by CMV exposure. In both the original and validation cohorts, the classifier was reported to diagnose cytomegalovirus status with high specificity and sensitivity. The only immune exposure information available for the cohort was CMV serostatus. In a later analysis, several top co-occurrence clusters were reported to appear linked to parvovirus B19, influenza, CMV and Epstein-Barr virus. Some IMGT-functional V segments, including TRBV6-2 and TRBV6-3, could not be told apart with the 87-base-pair reads, so those segments were excluded. A cluster of highly shared sequence variants was judged likely to be a technical artifact of the sequencing pipeline. While some public TCRs were present in many individuals, most TCR sequences turned up only very rarely across donors.

The library was generated by the immunoSEQ multiplex PCR assay. For the multiplex PCR, a mixture combining 60 forward primers for TCR Vbeta segments and 13 reverse primers for TCR Jbeta segments was used. A multiplex PCR assay on genomic DNA amplified the CDR3 region of rearranged TCR beta genes. On the Illumina HiSeq System, the amplified TCR beta libraries were sequenced as 87-base-pair reads. The authors' analysis ran thus. Across the 670 or so repertoires, a later analysis counted tens of millions of unique TCR beta chains, 9 million to 14 million of which were shared by at least two donors. To remove PCR and sequencing errors, raw reads were error-corrected and collapsed into unique sequences using a nearest-neighbor algorithm that merged closely related sequences. V, D and J gene segments were assigned by aligning CDR3 sequences to IMGT reference sequences. Each retained sequence needed at least a six-nucleotide match to both a V gene segment and a J gene segment. Rearrangements were called productive when the CDR3 lacked stop codons and stayed in frame with V and J; all others were non-productive. CDR3 was defined according to IMGT convention as the region running from the second conserved V-encoded cysteine to the conserved J-encoded phenylalanine. The earlier analysis of around 640 of the donors excluded sequences that lacked an unambiguous match to a single V gene segment. An earlier analysis of a few hundred of the donors classified V segments as functional when productive rearrangements were above 56.7% and as segregating when the standard deviation between donors was above 5%. A statistical classification framework was developed to diagnose cytomegalovirus status using the catalog of TCR beta chain sequences. In a later analysis, TCR nucleotide sequences were compared against IMGT/GENE-DB human TR gene sequences so that V and J genes could be assigned. In a later analysis, CDR3 sequences and most-parsimonious VDJ recombination scenarios were assigned using the TCRdist pipeline. In a later analysis, every TCR beta chain was defined by the combination of its CDR3 amino acid sequence and its V-gene family, and reads without a unique V-gene family were dropped. As a way to deal with suspected cross-contamination and a sequencing artifact, a later analysis dropped 592 nucleotide sequences that were highly shared and had low generation probability. A later analysis calculated a clonal expansion index for each public chain from normalized within-repertoire ranks of inferred template counts. Generation probabilities in a later analysis came from a VDJ recombination model fitted to out-of-frame rearrangements, and those results were checked against IGoR. Hypergeometric tests were used in a later analysis to score TCR-TCR, TCR-HLA and TCR-CMV co-occurrence, with a repertoire-size bias correction applied to the TCR pairs. A later analysis estimated false discovery rates by permuting HLA or CMV assignments 20 times. A later analysis grouped co-occurring TCRs with DBSCAN, adding TCRdist sequence similarity when clustering within HLA-allele-positive subsets. For co-occurrence clustering, repertoires with fewer than 30,000 or more than 120,000 public chains were excluded, along with about five repertoires with anomalous nucleotide sharing. The table comes from immuneACCESS by way of TCRdb, which keeps in-frame sequences with V and J called. Part of the clones is missing from these tables; in studies checked, under half for an unresolved V gene and the rest for unknown reasons. D and trimming were read from the DNA, whereas the V and J calls and clone size are those reported in that table. Across this sample there are about 160,000 clones, with roughly four fifths seen only once. The ten largest clones represent around 3% of the sample.

The cohort consisted of 666 healthy bone marrow donors. Cohort members were all nominally healthy when sampled, although unrecorded immune exposures were likely present. The donor was CMV seropositive and was included in the group of 250 to 350 seropositive cohort members. A peripheral blood sample was collected from each donor, and TCR beta sequencing was performed on peripheral blood mononuclear cells. The Qiagen DNeasy Blood Extraction Kit was used to extract genomic DNA from the blood cell samples. Per the germline V gene, SNHLY is the CDR1 and FYNNEI is the CDR2. Germline trimming: 5 bases from V, 7 bases from J; junction bases outside gene matches: 9. CDR3 length: 15 amino acids, cysteine to phenylalanine. Only CDR3 DNA is held: 45 bases, read in frame from base 1.

The chain joins TRBV2 to TRBJ2-1, and 9 junctional nucleotides match TRBD1. The sequencing sample was made of PBMCs. The receptor comes from a woman between 45 and 65 years old in good health and CMV-seropositive. The CDR3 has the sequence CASSQKTGGWNEQFF. The nucleotide sequence reads as follows: TGTGCCAGCAGTCAGAAGACAGGGGGATGGAATGAGCAGTTCTTC.